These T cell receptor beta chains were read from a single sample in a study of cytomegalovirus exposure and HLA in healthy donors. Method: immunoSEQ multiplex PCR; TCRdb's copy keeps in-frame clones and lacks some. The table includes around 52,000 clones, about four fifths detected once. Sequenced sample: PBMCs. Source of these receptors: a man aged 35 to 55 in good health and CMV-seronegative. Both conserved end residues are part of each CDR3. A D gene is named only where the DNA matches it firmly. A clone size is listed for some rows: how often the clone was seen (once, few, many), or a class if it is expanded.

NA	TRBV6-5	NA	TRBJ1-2	CASSYSPGFGYTF	TGTGCCAGCAGTTACTCGCCAGGGTTTGGCTACACCTTC
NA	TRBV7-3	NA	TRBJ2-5	CASSLNEGETQYF	TGTGCCAGCAGCTTAAATGAGGGAGAGACCCAGTACTTC
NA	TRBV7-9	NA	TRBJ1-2	CASSARDGYTF	TGTGCCAGCAGCGCCAGGGATGGCTACACCTTC
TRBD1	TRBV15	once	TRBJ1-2	CATAQGAYYGYTF	TGTGCCACCGCCCAGGGGGCATACTATGGCTACACCTTC
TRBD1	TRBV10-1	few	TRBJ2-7	CASSEFTGGYEQYF	TGCGCCAGCAGTGAGTTTACAGGGGGCTACGAGCAGTACTTC
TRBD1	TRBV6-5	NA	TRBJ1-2	CASSYGAGGNYGYTF	TGTGCCAGCAGTTACGGGGCAGGGGGAAACTATGGCTACACCTTC
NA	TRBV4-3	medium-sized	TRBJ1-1	CASSQDEGVGTEAFF	TGCGCCAGCAGCCAAGACGAGGGGGTCGGGACTGAAGCTTTCTTT
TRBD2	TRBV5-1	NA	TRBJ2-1	CASSYVAGEFYEQFF	TGCGCCAGCAGCTATGTAGCGGGGGAGTTTTATGAGCAGTTCTTC
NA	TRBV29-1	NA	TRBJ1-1	CSAPQGTEAFF	TGCAGCGCCCCCCAGGGCACTGAAGCTTTCTTT
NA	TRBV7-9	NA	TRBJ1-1	CASSRTENTEAFF	TGTGCCAGCAGCCGGACAGAAAACACTGAAGCTTTCTTT
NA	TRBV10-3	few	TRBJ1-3	CASGEGQTGNTIYF	TGTGCCTCGGGGGAAGGGCAAACTGGTAACACCATATATTTT
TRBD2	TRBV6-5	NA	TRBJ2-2	CASSTGTRTGELFF	TGTGCCAGCAGTACCGGGACTAGGACCGGGGAGCTGTTTTTT
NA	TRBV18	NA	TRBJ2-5	CASSASRGKETQYF	TGTGCCAGCTCAGCTTCACGAGGAAAAGAGACCCAGTACTTC
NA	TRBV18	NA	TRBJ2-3	CASSLGQSSIDTQYF	TGTGCCAGCTCACTCGGACAGTCGAGCATAGATACGCAGTATTTT
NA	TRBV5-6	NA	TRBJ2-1	CASSLVWDQGGNEQFF	TGTGCCAGCAGCTTAGTATGGGACCAGGGGGGCAATGAGCAGTTCTTC
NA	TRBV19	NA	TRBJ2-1	CASSIERGRGAHNEQFF	TGTGCCAGTAGTATTGAAAGGGGGAGGGGGGCTCACAATGAGCAGTTCTTC
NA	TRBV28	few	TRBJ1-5	CASSLTGTNSNQPQHF	TGTGCCAGCAGTTTAACCGGGACAAATAGCAATCAGCCCCAGCATTTT
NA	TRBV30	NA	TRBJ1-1	CAWSQGNTEAFF	TGTGCCTGGAGTCAGGGGAACACTGAAGCTTTCTTT
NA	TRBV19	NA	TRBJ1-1	CASRVGDTEAFF	TGTGCCAGTAGGGTCGGGGACACTGAAGCTTTCTTT
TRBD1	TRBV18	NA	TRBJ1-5	CASSPDRGGNQPQHF	TGTGCCAGCTCACCGGACAGGGGTGGCAATCAGCCCCAGCATTTT
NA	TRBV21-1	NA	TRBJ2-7	CASSLGTSGGPYEQYF	TGTGCCAGCAGCCTAGGGACTAGCGGGGGCCCCTACGAGCAGTACTTC
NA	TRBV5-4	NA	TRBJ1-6	CASSRERRENSPLHF	TGTGCCAGCAGCCGGGAGCGCCGGGAGAATTCACCCCTCCACTTT
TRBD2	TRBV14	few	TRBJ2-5	CASSTLAGVAETQYF	TGTGCCAGCAGCACCCTAGCGGGGGTCGCGGAGACCCAGTACTTC
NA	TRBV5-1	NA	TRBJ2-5	CASSDAGTETQYF	TGCGCCAGCAGCGATGCGGGAACGGAGACCCAGTACTTC
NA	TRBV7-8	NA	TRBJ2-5	CASSYLGESETQYF	TGTGCCAGCAGCTATTTGGGAGAGAGCGAGACCCAGTACTTC
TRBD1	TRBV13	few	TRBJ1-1	CASSPRRGTGNTEAFF	TGTGCCAGCAGCCCCCGGAGAGGGACAGGGAACACTGAAGCTTTCTTT
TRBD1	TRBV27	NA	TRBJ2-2	CASSDLTGTGDTGELFF	TGTGCCAGCAGTGACTTAACCGGGACAGGAGACACCGGGGAGCTGTTTTTT
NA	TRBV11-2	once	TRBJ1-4	CASSVLTGEYEKLFF	TGTGCCAGCAGCGTACTGACAGGAGAATATGAAAAACTGTTTTTT
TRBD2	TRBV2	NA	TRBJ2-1	CASSIAGGPVREQFF	TGTGCCAGCAGTATAGCGGGGGGGCCGGTCAGGGAGCAGTTCTTC
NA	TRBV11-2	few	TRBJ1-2	CASSLEGDYGYTF	TGTGCCAGCAGCTTAGAAGGGGACTATGGCTACACCTTC
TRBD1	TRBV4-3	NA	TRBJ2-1	CASRRGTGDYNEQFF	TGCGCCAGCAGACGGGGGACAGGGGATTACAATGAGCAGTTCTTC
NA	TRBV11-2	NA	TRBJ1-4	CASSLVREATNEKLFF	TGTGCCAGCAGCTTAGTCCGCGAAGCAACTAATGAAAAACTGTTTTTT
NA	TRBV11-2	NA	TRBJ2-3	CASSLVVGGSSTDTQYF	TGTGCCAGCAGCTTAGTTGTAGGAGGCTCTAGCACAGATACGCAGTATTTT
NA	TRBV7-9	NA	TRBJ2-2	CASSRFTGGGGELFF	TGTGCCAGCAGCCGATTCACGGGGGGCGGCGGGGAGCTGTTTTTT
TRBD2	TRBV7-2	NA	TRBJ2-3	CASSLEVLAAHTDTQYF	TGTGCCAGCAGCTTAGAGGTACTAGCGGCTCACACAGATACGCAGTATTTT
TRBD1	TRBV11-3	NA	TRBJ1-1	CASSPITGGVAEAFF	TGTGCCAGCAGCCCAATCACAGGGGGCGTTGCTGAAGCTTTCTTT
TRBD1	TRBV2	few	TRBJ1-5	CASSGQGANQPQHF	TGTGCCAGCAGTGGGCAGGGGGCCAATCAGCCCCAGCATTTT
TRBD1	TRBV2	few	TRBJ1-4	CASETGQGKLFF	TGTGCCAGCGAAACCGGACAGGGCAAACTGTTTTTT
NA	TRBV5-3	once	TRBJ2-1	CARINDPCDNEQFF	TGTGCCAGAATTAACGATCCGTGCGACAATGAGCAGTTCTTC
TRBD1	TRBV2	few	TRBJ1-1	CASGDRGSRVNSAFF	TGTGCCAGCGGCGACAGGGGATCGCGAGTAAATTCAGCTTTCTTT
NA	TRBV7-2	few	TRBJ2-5	CASAYALETQYF	TGTGCCAGCGCCTACGCCCTAGAGACCCAGTACTTC
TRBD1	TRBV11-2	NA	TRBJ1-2	CASSSQPGTGFGYTF	TGTGCCAGCAGCTCTCAGCCCGGGACAGGGTTTGGCTACACCTTC
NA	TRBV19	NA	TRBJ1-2	CASSLNRVANYGYTF	TGTGCCAGTAGTCTAAACAGGGTGGCTAACTATGGCTACACCTTC
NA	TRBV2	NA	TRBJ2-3	CASSEDSGSTDTQYF	TGTGCCAGCAGTGAAGATAGCGGAAGCACAGATACGCAGTATTTT
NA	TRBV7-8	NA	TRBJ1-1	CASSLNRNTEAFF	TGTGCCAGCAGCTTAAACAGAAACACTGAAGCTTTCTTT
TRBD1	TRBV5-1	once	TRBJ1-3	CASSLLGQVTSGNTIYF	TGCGCCAGCAGCTTGTTGGGACAGGTGACCTCTGGAAACACCATATATTTT
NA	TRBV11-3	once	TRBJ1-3	CASSSGIFSGNTIYF	TGTGCCAGCAGCTCAGGGATATTCTCTGGAAACACCATATATTTT
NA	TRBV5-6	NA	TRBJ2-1	CASSLGRGNEQFF	TGTGCCAGCAGCTTGGGCCGAGGCAATGAGCAGTTCTTC
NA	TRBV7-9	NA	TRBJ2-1	CASSPTDSVVMFF	TGTGCCAGCAGCCCCACCGACAGCGTAGTTATGTTCTTC
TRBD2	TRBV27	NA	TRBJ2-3	CASSLFAGGPERSTDTQYF	TGTGCCAGCAGTTTATTTGCGGGGGGGCCCGAGCGAAGCACAGATACGCAGTATTTT
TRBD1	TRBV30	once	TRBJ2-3	CAWTKGQGISIPITDTQYF	TGTGCCTGGACAAAGGGACAGGGGATTAGTATCCCAATCACAGATACGCAGTATTTT
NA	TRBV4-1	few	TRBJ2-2	CASSLQTNTGELFF	TGCGCCAGCAGCCTCCAAACGAACACCGGGGAGCTGTTTTTT
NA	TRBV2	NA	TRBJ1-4	CASSEDWQVNEKLFF	TGTGCCAGCAGTGAAGATTGGCAAGTTAATGAAAAACTGTTTTTT